The present T cell receptor beta chain was sequenced within a study of T cell repertoires in cytomegalovirus infection. Study context: A matching HLA type, together with CMV infection, was signaled by public TCR beta signatures.

TCRdb reprocessed the reads with MiXCR, giving one entry per CDR3 protein. The table has 510,000 or so distinct CDR3 sequences, about a quarter seen once. Study-level findings and limits: Dominant in the ex vivo response were TCR beta clonotypes restricted by HLA-C and specific for CMV.

CDR1 is LGHNA, CDR2 YSLEER, per germline. The CDR3 sequence is 15 residues long. V was trimmed by 1 base and J by 1 base, leaving 8 bases between them. Note on this clonotype: Its target is unknown.

This receptor was obtained from a human donor in good health (CMV status not recorded). Some clones in this sample may be carry-over from other donors' samples. The sequenced sample consisted of PBMCs. The chain has TRBV4-3 and TRBJ2-1, with D possibly TRBD2 on 5 matching bases. As DNA, the CDR3 is TGCGCCAGCAGCCAAGCTCAGCGGTCCTACAATGAGCAGTTCTTC. This gives the protein CASSQAQRSYNEQFF.